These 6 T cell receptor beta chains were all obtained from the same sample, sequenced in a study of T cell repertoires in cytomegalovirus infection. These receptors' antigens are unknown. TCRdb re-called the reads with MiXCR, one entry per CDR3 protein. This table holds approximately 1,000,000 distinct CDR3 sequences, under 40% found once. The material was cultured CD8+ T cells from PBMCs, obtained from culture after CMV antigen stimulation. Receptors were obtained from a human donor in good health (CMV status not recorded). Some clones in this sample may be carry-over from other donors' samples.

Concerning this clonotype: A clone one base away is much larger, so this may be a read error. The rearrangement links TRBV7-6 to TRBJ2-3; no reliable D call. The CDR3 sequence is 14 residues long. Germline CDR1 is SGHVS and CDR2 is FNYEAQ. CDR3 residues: CASSLAPAPDMQYF. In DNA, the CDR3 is TGTGCCAGCAGCTTAGCGCCTGCCCCAGATATGCAGTATTTT.

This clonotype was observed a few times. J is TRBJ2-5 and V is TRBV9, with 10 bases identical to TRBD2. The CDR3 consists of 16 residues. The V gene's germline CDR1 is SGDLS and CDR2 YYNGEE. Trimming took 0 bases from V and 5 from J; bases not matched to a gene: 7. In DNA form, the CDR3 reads TGTGCCAGCAGCGTAGTGCCTAGCGGGGGTCGGGAGACCCAGTACTTC. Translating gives CASSVVPSGGRETQYF.

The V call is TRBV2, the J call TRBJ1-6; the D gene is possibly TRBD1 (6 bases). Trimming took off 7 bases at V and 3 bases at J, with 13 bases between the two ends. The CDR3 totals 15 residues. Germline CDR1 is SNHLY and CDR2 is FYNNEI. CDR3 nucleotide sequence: TGTGCCAGCATACGGTGGACAGACTATAATTCACCCCTCCACTTT. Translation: CASIRWTDYNSPLHF.

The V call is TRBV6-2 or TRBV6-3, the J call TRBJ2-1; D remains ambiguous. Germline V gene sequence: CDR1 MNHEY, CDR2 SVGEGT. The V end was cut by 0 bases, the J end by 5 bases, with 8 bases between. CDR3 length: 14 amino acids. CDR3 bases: TGTGCCAGCAGTTACTCGAGGCAAGACAATGAGCAGTTCTTC. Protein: CASSYSRQDNEQFF.

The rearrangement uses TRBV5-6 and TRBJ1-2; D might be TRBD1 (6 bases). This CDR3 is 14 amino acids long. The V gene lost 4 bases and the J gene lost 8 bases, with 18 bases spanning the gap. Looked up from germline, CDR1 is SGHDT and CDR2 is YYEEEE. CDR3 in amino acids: CASSEPDRLGGYTF. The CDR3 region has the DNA TGTGCCAGCAGCGAACCTGACAGGCTCGGGGGCTACACCTTC.

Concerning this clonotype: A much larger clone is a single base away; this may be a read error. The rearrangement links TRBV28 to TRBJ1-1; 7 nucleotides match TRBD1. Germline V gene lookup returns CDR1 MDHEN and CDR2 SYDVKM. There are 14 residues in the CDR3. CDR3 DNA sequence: TGTACCAGCAGTTTACCGGGACAGTACACTGAAGCTTTCTTT. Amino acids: CTSSLPGQYTEAFF.